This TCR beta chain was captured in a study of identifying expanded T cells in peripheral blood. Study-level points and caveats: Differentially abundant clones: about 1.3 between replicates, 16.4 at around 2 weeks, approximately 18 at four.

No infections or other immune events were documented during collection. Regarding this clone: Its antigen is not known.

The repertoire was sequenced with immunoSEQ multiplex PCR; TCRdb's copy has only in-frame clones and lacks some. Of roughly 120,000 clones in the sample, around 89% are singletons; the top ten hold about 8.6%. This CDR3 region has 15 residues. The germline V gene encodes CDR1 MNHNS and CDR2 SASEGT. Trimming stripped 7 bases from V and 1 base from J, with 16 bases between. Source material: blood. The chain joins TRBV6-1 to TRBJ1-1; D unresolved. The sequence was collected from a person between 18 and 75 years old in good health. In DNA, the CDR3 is TGTGCCAGCACCCCAAGTAAGGGAGCGAACACTGAAGCTTTCTTT. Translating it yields CASTPSKGANTEAFF.